Here is one T cell receptor beta chain with its context. Its antigen is currently unknown. The sample originates from a study of vaccination effects on CD4 cells after COVID-19. The study's findings and limits: The study enrolled few convalescent patients and sampled no early post-infection timepoints.

Germline CDR1 and CDR2: SNHLY and FYNNEI. The V end was cut by 6 bases, the J end by 0 bases, with 6 bases between. The CDR3 is made up of 12 amino acids. Pools of viral peptides were used by the ViraFEST assay to expand antigen-specific CD4+ T cells ahead of sequencing. Researchers isolated CD4+ T cells once approximately ten days of culture had elapsed. Participants got two doses of BNT162b2 or mRNA-1273 vaccine. Repertoires were generated with immunoSEQ multiplex PCR, while TCRdb's copy carries only in-frame clones and drops some. The repertoire holds more than 40,000 clones, with around 80% as singletons.

The TCR originated in a human donor who received a COVID-19 vaccine. V is TRBV2 and J is TRBJ2-7; D unclear. Material: CD4+ T cells from PBMCs cultured with HCoV-OC43 spike peptides, obtained after COVID-19 vaccination. Subset defined: HCoV-OC43 spike overlapping peptide pool stimulation. The CDR3 DNA sequence: TGTGCCAGCAGGGAAAGCTCCTACGAGCAGTACTTC. Translated, it gives CASRESSYEQYF.